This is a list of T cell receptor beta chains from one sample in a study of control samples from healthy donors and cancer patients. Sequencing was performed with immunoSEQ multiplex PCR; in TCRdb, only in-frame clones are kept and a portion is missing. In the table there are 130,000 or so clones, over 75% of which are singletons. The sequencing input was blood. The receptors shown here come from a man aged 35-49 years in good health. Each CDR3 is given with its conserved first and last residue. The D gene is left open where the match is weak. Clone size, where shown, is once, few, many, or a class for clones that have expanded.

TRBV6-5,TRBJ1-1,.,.,TGTGCCAGCAGTTACTCGGGACAAGAAGCTTTCTTT,CASSYSGQEAFF
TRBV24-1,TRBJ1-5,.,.,TGTGCCACCAGTGATGGGGATCATCAGCCCCAGCATTTT,CATSDGDHQPQHF
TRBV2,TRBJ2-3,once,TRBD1,TGTGCCAGCAGTTTACAGGGGGCGGGCACAGATACGCAGTATTTT,CASSLQGAGTDTQYF
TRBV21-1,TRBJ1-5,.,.,TGTGCCAGCAGCTCAACGGACGGAAATCAGCCCCAGCATTTT,CASSSTDGNQPQHF
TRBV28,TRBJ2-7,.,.,TGTGCCAGCACAGTTATGAACTCCTACGAGCAGTACTTC,CASTVMNSYEQYF
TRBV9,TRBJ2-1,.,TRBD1,TGTGCCAGCAGCCCCGGGACAGGGGTCCTGAATGAGCAGTTCTTC,CASSPGTGVLNEQFF
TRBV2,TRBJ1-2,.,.,TGTGCCATCCACAATCAGGGTTTCTATGGCTACACCTTC,CAIHNQGFYGYTF
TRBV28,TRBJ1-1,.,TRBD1,TGTGCCAGCAGTTTAAGCCCGAGGACAGGGAAGCGCACTGAAGCTTTCTTT,CASSLSPRTGKRTEAFF
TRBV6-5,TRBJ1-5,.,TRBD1,TGTGCCAGCATGGGGACAGGGATAAGTCAGCCCCAGCATTTT,CASMGTGISQPQHF
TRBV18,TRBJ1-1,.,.,TGTGCCAGCTCCCTGGTTGGACATAACACTGAAGCTTTCTTT,CASSLVGHNTEAFF
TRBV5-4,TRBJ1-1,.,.,TGTGCCAGCAGCTTAGGGGAAGTTGTCACTGAAGCTTTCTTT,CASSLGEVVTEAFF
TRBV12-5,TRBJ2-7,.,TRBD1,TGTGCTAGTGGTTTGGTAGACAGGGGGGACTCCTACGAGCAGTACTTC,CASGLVDRGDSYEQYF
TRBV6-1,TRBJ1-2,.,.,TGTGCCAGCAGTGAAGGCCCAGGTAGAGTCGGGAATGGCTACACCTTC,CASSEGPGRVGNGYTF
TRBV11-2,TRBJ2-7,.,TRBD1,TGTGCCAGCAGCTTAGATGGGACAGGGGTCTGGGAGCAGTACTTC,CASSLDGTGVWEQYF
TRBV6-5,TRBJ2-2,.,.,TGTGCCAGCAGTCCGACCAATCAAGCCGGGGAGCTGTTTTTT,CASSPTNQAGELFF
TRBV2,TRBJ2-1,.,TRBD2,TGTGCCAGCAGTGAAGCCCCGGGGGGGCCGAATGAGCAGTTCTTC,CASSEAPGGPNEQFF
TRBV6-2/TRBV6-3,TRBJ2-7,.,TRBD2,TGTGCCAGCAGCGTAGCGGGGGGGCTGGGTGAGCAGTACTTC,CASSVAGGLGEQYF
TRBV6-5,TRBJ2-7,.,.,TGTGCCAGCAGTTACGACGGGGGTCAGCCCTACGAGCAGTACTTC,CASSYDGGQPYEQYF
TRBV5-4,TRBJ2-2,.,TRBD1,TGTGCCAGCAGCTCCCCCACAGGGGGCCGGGCCGGGGAGCTGTTTTTT,CASSSPTGGRAGELFF
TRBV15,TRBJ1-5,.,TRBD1,TGTGCCACCAGCAGTAAACAGGGGGAATATCAGCCCCAGCATTTT,CATSSKQGEYQPQHF
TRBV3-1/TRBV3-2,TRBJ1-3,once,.,TGTGCCAGCAGCCGCAATCCGGGACGGGGTGGGAGAAACACCATATATTTT,CASSRNPGRGGRNTIYF
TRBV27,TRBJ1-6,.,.,TGTGCCAGCAGTTTTGAGGGTACACCCCTCCACTTT,CASSFEGTPLHF
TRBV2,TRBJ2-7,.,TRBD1,TGTGCCAGCATTTTCGACAGGGAGTACGAGCAGTACTTC,CASIFDREYEQYF
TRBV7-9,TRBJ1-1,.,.,TGTGCCAGCAGCTTCGTGGGGAGTACTGAAGCTTTCTTT,CASSFVGSTEAFF
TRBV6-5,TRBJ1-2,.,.,TGTGCCAGCACGACCTTATTGAGGCGAAACTATGGCTACACCTTC,CASTTLLRRNYGYTF
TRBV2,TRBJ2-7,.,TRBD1,TGTGCCAGCAGTGAACTCCGGACAGGGTATAGCTCCTACGAGCAGTACTTC,CASSELRTGYSSYEQYF
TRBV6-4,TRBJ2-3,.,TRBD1,TGTGCCAGCAGTCCAACGCAGGGGGCAACAGATACGCAGTATTTT,CASSPTQGATDTQYF
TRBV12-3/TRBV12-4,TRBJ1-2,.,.,TGTGCCAGCAGTTTATCGTCTGGCTATGGCTACACCTTC,CASSLSSGYGYTF
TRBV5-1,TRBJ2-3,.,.,TGCGCCAGCAGCGGGGCGCTAGCGAGGACAGATACGCAGTATTTT,CASSGALARTDTQYF
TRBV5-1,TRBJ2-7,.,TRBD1,TGCGCCAGCAGCTTGACAGGGGGCCAAGCCTACGAGCAGTACTTC,CASSLTGGQAYEQYF
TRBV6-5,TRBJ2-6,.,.,TGTGCCAGCCGATCGTCAGGAGCCGGGGCCAACGTCCTGACTTTC,CASRSSGAGANVLTF
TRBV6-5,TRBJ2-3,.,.,TGTGCCAGCGGGCGGGGTACGCAGTATTTT,CASGRGTQYF
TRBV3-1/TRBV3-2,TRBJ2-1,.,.,TGTGCCAGCAGCCAAGCGGTGGAGCGGCACCAGTTCTTC,CASSQAVERHQFF
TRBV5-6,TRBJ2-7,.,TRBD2,TGTGCCAGCAGCTTTAGGACTAGCGGGGCCTACGAGCAGTACTTC,CASSFRTSGAYEQYF
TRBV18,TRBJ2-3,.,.,TGTGCCAGCTCACCACCCCCCGGAATTCCAGATACGCAGTATTTT,CASSPPPGIPDTQYF
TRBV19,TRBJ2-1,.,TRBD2,TGTGCCAGTAGTATCAGGCGCGGGAGCCCTAGTAATGAGCAGTTCTTC,CASSIRRGSPSNEQFF
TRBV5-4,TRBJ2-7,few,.,TGTGCCAGCACCTCATCTTGGGGACGGGATACCCACGAGCAGTACTTC,CASTSSWGRDTHEQYF
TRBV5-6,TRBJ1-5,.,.,TGTGCCAGCAGCCAAGGGACCTATAGCAATCAGCCCCAGCATTTT,CASSQGTYSNQPQHF
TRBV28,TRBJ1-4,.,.,TGTGCCAGCAGTGCGCCCCGGGACGGGGATGAAAAACTGTTTTTT,CASSAPRDGDEKLFF
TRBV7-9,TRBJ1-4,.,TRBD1,TGTGCCAGCAGCGTGAGGGGACAGGGGGCAGCAACTAATGAAAAACTGTTTTTT,CASSVRGQGAATNEKLFF
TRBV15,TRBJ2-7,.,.,TGTGCCACCAGCAGAGATTGGGAGGCCGAGCAGTACTTC,CATSRDWEAEQYF
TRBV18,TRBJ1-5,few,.,TGTGCCAGCTCCCCGGCGGGGGATCGTCAGCCCCAGCATTTT,CASSPAGDRQPQHF
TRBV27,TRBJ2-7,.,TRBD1,TGTGCCAGCAGACGCGATCCCGGGACAGGGCTCGAGCAGTACTTC,CASRRDPGTGLEQYF
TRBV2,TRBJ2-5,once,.,TGTGCCAGCCGTACTACAGGGCCACAAGAGACCCAGTACTTC,CASRTTGPQETQYF
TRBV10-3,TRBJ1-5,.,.,TGTGCCATCCGGGGTGTGGGGAACAATCAGCCCCAGCATTTT,CAIRGVGNNQPQHF
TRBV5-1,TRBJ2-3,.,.,TGCGCCAGCAGCTTGTTGAGTAGCCCAGATACGCAGTATTTT,CASSLLSSPDTQYF
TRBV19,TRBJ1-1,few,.,TGTGCCAGTAGTATAGCGGGGTTGAACACTGAAGCTTTCTTT,CASSIAGLNTEAFF
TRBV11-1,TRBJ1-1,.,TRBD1,TGTGCCAGCAGCGGCTCCGGGACAGGGGGCCCTGAAGCTTTCTTT,CASSGSGTGGPEAFF
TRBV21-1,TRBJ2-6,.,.,TGTGCCAGCAGCCCCGAATCCAGGGGGCCGAGGGATGGGGCCAACGTCCTGACTTTC,CASSPESRGPRDGANVLTF
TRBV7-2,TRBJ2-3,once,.,TGTGCCAGTAGACCGGATCATTTTTCAGATACGCAGTATTTT,CASRPDHFSDTQYF
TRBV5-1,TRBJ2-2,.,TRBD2,TGCGCCAGCAGCTTGGTGCTGACGGCGGGGGGGTCCACCGGGGAGCTGTTTTTT,CASSLVLTAGGSTGELFF
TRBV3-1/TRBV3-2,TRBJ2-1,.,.,TGTGCCAGCAGCCAAGATCGGCGGCGGGAGCAGTTCTTC,CASSQDRRREQFF
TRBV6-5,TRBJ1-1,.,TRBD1,TGTGCCAGCGGAGACAGGGTGGGTTACACTGAAGCTTTCTTT,CASGDRVGYTEAFF
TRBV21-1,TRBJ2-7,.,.,TGTGCCAGCAGCCAGGACAGGCGAGCCTACGAGCAGTACTTC,CASSQDRRAYEQYF
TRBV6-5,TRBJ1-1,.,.,TGTGCCAGCTACTCCCCGGGGGAATCGAACACTGAAGCTTTCTTT,CASYSPGESNTEAFF
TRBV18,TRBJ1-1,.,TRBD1,TGTGCCAGCTCACCACAGAGGACAGGGCGGACTGAAGCTTTCTTT,CASSPQRTGRTEAFF
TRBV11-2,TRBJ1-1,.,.,TGTGCCAGCAGCTTAGACGGCCCGTTGGGGACTGAAGCTTTCTTT,CASSLDGPLGTEAFF